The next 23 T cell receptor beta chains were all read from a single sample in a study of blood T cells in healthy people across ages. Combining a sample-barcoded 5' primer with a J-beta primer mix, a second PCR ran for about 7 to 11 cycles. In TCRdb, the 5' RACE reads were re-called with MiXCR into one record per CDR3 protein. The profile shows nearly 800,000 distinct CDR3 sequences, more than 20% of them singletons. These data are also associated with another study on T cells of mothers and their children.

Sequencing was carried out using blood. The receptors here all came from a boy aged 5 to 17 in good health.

This CDR3 reads CASSFGNRETNEQFF. The CDR3 region has the DNA TGTGCCAGCAGCTTCGGGAACAGGGAAACGAATGAGCAGTTCTTC. V is TRBV5-4 and J is TRBJ2-1; D is perhaps TRBD1 (6 bases). Deletions cut 2 bases from V and 7 bases from J, with 16 bases between. The CDR3 is 15 amino acids. Per the germline V gene, CDR1 is SGHNT and CDR2 is YYREEE (reference sequence).

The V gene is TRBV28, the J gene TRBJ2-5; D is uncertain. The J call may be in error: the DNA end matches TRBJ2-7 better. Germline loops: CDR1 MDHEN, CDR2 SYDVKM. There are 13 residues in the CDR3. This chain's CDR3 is CASTPISSYEQYF. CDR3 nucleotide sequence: TGTGCCAGCACTCCAATTAGCTCCTACGAGCAGTACTTC.

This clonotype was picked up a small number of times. The CDR3 DNA reads TGTGCCAGCAGCCCAAAGATAAGAGGGACCAGGACATTCGATGAGCAGTTCTTC. Amino acids: CASSPKIRGTRTFDEQFF. This chain uses TRBV14 with TRBJ2-5; either TRBD1 or TRBD2 may supply D (5 bases each). The end of the DNA aligns better with TRBJ2-1, so the J call may be wrong. CDR3 size: 18 residues. The germline V gene encodes CDR1 SGHDN and CDR2 FVKESK.

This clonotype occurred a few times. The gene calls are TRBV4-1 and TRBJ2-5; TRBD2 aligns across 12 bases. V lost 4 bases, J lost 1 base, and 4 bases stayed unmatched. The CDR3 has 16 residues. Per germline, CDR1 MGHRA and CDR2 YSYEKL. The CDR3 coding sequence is TGCGCCAGCAGCCTGATGACTAGCGGGGGCCAAGAGACCCAGTACTTC. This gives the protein CASSLMTSGGQETQYF.

Here the CDR3 DNA reads TGCAGTGCTAGCGAGGACAGGGTGTACGGCTACACCTTC. It encodes CSASEDRVYGYTF. This chain joins TRBV20-1 and TRBJ1-2; 8 bases are shared with TRBD1. This CDR3 is 13 amino acids long. Germline-derived CDR1 and CDR2 are DFQATT and SNEGSKA (reference sequence). V gave up 3 bases and J gave up 8 bases; unmatched junction bases: 8.

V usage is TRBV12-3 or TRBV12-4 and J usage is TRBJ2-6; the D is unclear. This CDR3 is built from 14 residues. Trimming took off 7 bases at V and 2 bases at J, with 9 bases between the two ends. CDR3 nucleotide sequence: TGTGCCAGCACAGAAAAGGCTGGGGCCAACGTCCTGACTTTC. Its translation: CASTEKAGANVLTF.

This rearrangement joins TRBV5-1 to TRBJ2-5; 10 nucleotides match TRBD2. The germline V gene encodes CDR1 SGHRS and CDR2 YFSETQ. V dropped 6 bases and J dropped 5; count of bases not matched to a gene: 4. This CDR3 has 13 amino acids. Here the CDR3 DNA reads TGCGCCAGCACACTGGGACTAGCGGAGACCCAGTACTTC. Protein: CASTLGLAETQYF.

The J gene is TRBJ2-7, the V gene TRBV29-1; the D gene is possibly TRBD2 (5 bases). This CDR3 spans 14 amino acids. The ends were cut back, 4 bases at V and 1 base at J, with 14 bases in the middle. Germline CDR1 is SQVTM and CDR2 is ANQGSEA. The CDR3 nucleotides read TGCAGCGTTGGTAGCGAGAGGTCATCCTACGAGCAGTACTTC. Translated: CSVGSERSSYEQYF.

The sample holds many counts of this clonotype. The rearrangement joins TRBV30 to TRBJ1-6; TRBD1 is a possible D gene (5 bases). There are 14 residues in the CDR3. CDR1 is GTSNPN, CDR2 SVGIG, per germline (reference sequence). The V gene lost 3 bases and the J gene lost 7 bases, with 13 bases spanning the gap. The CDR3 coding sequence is TGTGCCTGGAGGGGGGGTGGGGGGAATTCACCCCTCCACTTT. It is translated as CAWRGGGGNSPLHF.

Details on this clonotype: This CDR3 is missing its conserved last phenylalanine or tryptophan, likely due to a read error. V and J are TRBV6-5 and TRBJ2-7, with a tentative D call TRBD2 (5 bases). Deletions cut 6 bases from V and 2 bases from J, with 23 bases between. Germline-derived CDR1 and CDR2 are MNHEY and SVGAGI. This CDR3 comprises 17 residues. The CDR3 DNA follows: TGTGCCAGCAGACACTCGGGGTCGGCAGGTTTACCCTACGAGCAGTACCTC. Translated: CASRHSGSAGLPYEQYL.

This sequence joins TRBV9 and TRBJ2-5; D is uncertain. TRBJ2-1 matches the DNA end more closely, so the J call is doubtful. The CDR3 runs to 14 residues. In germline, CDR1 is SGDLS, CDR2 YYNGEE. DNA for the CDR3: TGTGCCAGCAGCGTAGCTTTAGGGTGGGATGAGCAGTTCTTC. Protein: CASSVALGWDEQFF.

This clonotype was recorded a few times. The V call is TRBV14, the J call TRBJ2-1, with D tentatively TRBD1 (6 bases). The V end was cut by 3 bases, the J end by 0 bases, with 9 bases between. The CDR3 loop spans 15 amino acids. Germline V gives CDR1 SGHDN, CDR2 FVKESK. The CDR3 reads CASSQDRFSYNEQFF. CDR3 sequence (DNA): TGTGCCAGCAGCCAGGACAGATTCTCCTACAATGAGCAGTTCTTC.

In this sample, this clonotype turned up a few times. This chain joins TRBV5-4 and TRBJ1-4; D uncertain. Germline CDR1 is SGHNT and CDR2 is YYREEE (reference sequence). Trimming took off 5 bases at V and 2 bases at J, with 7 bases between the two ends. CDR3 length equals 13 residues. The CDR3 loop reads CASRIRTNEKLFF. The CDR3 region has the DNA TGTGCCAGCAGAATTCGGACTAATGAAAAACTGTTTTTT.

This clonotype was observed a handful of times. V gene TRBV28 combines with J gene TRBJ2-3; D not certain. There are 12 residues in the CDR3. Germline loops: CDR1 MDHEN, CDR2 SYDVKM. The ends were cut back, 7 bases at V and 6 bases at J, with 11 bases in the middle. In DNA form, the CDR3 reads TGTGCCAGCAATCCCCCTGGGGATACGCAGTATTTT. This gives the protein CASNPPGDTQYF.

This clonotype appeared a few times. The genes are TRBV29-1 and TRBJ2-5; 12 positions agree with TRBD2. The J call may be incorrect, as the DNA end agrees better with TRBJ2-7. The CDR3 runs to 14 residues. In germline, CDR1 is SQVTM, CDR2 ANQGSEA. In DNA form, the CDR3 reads TGCAGCGTTCTAGCGGGAGGGCCTTCCTACGAGCAGTACTTC. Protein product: CSVLAGGPSYEQYF.

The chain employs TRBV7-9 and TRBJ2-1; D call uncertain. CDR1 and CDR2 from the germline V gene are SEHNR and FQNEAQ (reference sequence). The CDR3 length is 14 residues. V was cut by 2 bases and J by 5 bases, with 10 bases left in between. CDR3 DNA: TGTGCCAGCAGCTTACCCGGGCTCCACAATGAGCAGTTCTTC. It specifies CASSLPGLHNEQFF.

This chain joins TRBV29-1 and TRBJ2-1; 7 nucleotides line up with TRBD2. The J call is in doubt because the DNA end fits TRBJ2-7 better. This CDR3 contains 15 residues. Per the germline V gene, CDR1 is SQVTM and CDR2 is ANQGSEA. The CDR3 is CSVEDVGGSMGEQYF. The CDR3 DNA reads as TGCAGCGTTGAAGATGTTGGCGGGAGTATGGGTGAGCAGTACTTC.

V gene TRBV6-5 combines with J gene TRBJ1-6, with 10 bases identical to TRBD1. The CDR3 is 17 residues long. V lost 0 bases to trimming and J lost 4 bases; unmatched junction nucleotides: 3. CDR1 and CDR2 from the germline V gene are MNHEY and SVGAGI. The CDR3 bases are TGTGCCAGCAGTTACTCTGGGGGACAGGGGTATAATTCACCCCTCCACTTT. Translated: CASSYSGGQGYNSPLHF.

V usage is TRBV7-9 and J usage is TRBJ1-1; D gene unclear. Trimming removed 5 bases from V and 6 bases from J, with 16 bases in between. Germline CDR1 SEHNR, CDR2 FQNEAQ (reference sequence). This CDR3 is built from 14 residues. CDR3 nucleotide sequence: TGTGCCAGCAGCGATGCCCCGAAACAGTCTGAAGCTTTCTTT. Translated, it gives CASSDAPKQSEAFF.

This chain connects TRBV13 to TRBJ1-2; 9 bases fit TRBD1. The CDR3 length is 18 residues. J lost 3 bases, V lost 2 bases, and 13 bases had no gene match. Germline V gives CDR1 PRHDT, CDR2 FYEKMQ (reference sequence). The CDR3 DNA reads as TGTGCCAGCAGCTTAAAGGTCTTATCCGGGACAGGGCACTATGGCTACACCTTC. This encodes CASSLKVLSGTGHYGYTF.

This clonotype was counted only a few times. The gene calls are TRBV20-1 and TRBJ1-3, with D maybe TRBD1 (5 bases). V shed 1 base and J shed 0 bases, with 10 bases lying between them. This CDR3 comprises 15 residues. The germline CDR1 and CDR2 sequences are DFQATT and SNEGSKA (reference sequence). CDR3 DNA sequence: TGCAGTGCTAGAGTGCCGGGACCCTCTGGAAACACCATATATTTT. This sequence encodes CSARVPGPSGNTIYF.

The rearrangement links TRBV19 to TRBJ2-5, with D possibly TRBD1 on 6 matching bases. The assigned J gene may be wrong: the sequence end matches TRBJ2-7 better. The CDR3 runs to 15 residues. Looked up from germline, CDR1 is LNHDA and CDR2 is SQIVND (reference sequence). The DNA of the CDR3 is TGTGCCAGTAGTACTCTACAGGGAAGCTCCTACGAGCAGTACTTC. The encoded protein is CASSTLQGSSYEQYF.

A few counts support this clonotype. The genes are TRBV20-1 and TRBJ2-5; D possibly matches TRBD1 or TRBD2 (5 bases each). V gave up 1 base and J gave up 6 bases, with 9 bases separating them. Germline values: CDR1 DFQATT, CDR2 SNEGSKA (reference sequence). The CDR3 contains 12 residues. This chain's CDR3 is CSARGGVKTQYF. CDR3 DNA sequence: TGCAGTGCTAGAGGAGGGGTAAAGACCCAGTACTTC.